This T cell receptor beta chain was identified during a study of Ad26.COV2.S vaccination and SARS-CoV-2 variants. Turning to this clone: Antigen: not known.

Looked up from germline, CDR1 is ENHRY and CDR2 is SYGVKD. V trimming: 7 bases; J trimming: 5 bases; junction bases outside the gene matches: 11. CDR3 size: 17 residues. Clones were read by immunoSEQ multiplex PCR, and TCRdb kept only the in-frame ones, dropping some. This repertoire shows 150,000 to 200,000 clones, roughly 89% found once; its top ten account for approximately 6%. General study results and limits: Overall T cell responses may have been underestimated by the analyses of TCR breadth and depth. Recipients of either vaccine or placebo displayed similar breadth of non-spike TCRs. Post-vaccination breadth of spike-specific CD8+ and CD4+ T cell responses was reportedly substantial. It was vaccine recipients, not placebo recipients, who had the higher spike-specific TCR breadth.

The V gene is TRBV10-3, the J gene TRBJ2-2; 12 bases are a match to TRBD2. This sequence was found in a human donor who had recovered from COVID-19. The sequenced sample was peripheral blood, obtained after recovery from COVID-19. The DNA of the CDR3 is TGTGCCATCACGGGCCCCACTAGCGGGGGGATTACCGGGGAGCTGTTTTTT. It translates to CAITGPTSGGITGELFF.